The 6 T cell receptor beta chains below were found in one sample sequenced in a study of blood T cell repertoires in COVID-19. The repertoire was sequenced with immunoSEQ multiplex PCR; TCRdb's copy has only in-frame clones and lacks some. This sample carries 100,000 or so clones, just over 85% of them seen once, and the ten largest clones take 5%. The specimen was peripheral blood. Source of these receptors: a human donor in a cohort sampled during active COVID-19.

This clone was seen a single time. The J gene is TRBJ2-5, the V gene TRBV5-1, with a weak D call TRBD2 (6 bases). The CDR3 is 14 amino acids. Trimming left V 9 bases short and J 5 bases short, with 20 bases between. CDR1 SGHRS and CDR2 YFSETQ come from the germline V gene. The CDR3 DNA reads as TGCGCCACCTATTGGGGGGAAGGAGAGGAGACCCAGTACTTC. Its translation is CATYWGEGEETQYF.

V is TRBV27 and J is TRBJ2-1; 9 bases line up with TRBD1. J gave up 0 bases and V 4 bases, and 7 bases lay outside the gene matches. CDR3 length equals 17 residues. Germline V gene data show CDR1 as MNHEY and CDR2 as SMNVEV (reference sequence). This CDR3 is CASSSQQGASSYNEQFF. In nucleotides, the CDR3 is TGTGCCAGCAGTTCACAACAGGGGGCAAGCTCCTACAATGAGCAGTTCTTC.

This clone is a singleton in its sample. The chain links TRBV3-1 (or the pseudogene TRBV3-2) to TRBJ2-1; D not resolved. CDR3 size: 12 residues. V was cut by 3 bases and J by 8 bases, with 8 bases left in between. Germline values: CDR1 LGHDT, CDR2 YNNKEL (reference sequence). The CDR3 protein is CASSHLPDEQFF. The DNA of the CDR3 is TGTGCCAGCAGCCACCTTCCGGATGAGCAGTTCTTC.

The chain employs TRBV7-3 and TRBJ2-2; tentative D call: TRBD1 (6 bases). In germline, CDR1 is SGHTA, CDR2 FQGTGA. The germline V and J ends were trimmed by 1 base and 5 bases, with 17 bases remaining between them. This CDR3 is 17 amino acids long. In DNA form, the CDR3 reads TGTGCCAGCAGCTTAAACCCCCTGGGGGCGGATACCGGGGAGCTGTTTTTT. Residues: CASSLNPLGADTGELFF. The variable domain in full, with the rest retrieved from reference TRBV7-3 and TRBJ2-2, is GAGVSQTPSNKVTEKGKYVELRCDPISGHTALYWYRQSLGQGPEFLIYFQGTGAADDSGLPNDRFFAVRPEGSVSTLKIQRTERGDSAVYLCASSLNPLGADTGELFFGEGSRLTVL.

The chain carries TRBV6-5 and TRBJ1-2, with D unclear. Trimming pared 0 bases from V and 3 bases from J, leaving 5 bases between. CDR1 MNHEY and CDR2 SVGAGI come from the germline V gene. CDR3 length equals 13 residues. CDR3 sequence reads: CASSYSADYGYTF. The CDR3 DNA follows: TGTGCCAGCAGTTACTCGGCGGACTATGGCTACACCTTC.

This rearrangement joins TRBV15 to TRBJ2-7; TRBD2 matches at 8 bases. The length of the CDR3 is 15 residues. CDR1 is LNHNV, CDR2 YYDKDF, per germline (reference sequence). J gave up 0 bases and V 5 bases, and 6 bases lay outside the gene matches. The chain's CDR3 is CATSALAGNSYEQYF. The CDR3 bases are TGTGCCACCAGCGCCCTAGCGGGTAACTCCTACGAGCAGTACTTC.